These T cell receptor beta chains were read from a single sample in a study of blood T cell repertoires in COVID-19. The method was immunoSEQ multiplex PCR; TCRdb's version includes in-frame clones alone and lacks a portion of them. The sample yields about half a million clones, approximately 86% seen once. The sample comprised PBMCs or T cells enriched from blood (not recorded which). The receptors derive from a woman aged 60-75 years who had recovered from COVID-19. CDR3s include the opening cysteine and the closing phenylalanine or tryptophan. A D gene is named only where the DNA matches it firmly. Rows may omit the clone size; those that give it use once, few, many or a size class.

.	TRBV14	TRBJ1-6	.	CASSSGNSPLHF	TGTGCCAGCAGCTCCGGTAATTCACCCCTCCACTTT
.	TRBV5-4	TRBJ2-1	.	CASSRRGDEQFF	TGTGCCAGCAGCAGAAGGGGCGATGAGCAGTTCTTC
.	TRBV7-9	TRBJ2-2	.	CASSANRPNTGELFF	TGTGCCAGCAGCGCCAACAGGCCAAACACCGGGGAGCTGTTTTTT
.	TRBV6-5	TRBJ1-5	.	CASSSGTLSNQPQHF	TGTGCCAGCAGTTCCGGGACACTTAGCAATCAGCCCCAGCATTTT
.	TRBV5-8	TRBJ1-6	TRBD1	CASSPGQQNSPLHF	TGTGCCAGCAGCCCGGGACAGCAGAATTCACCCCTCCACTTT
.	TRBV6-5	TRBJ2-2	TRBD1	CASSPPGQGLFF	TGTGCCAGCAGCCCGCCGGGACAGGGGCTGTTTTTT
.	TRBV5-1	TRBJ1-5	.	CASSFNGGADQPQHF	TGCGCCAGCAGCTTCAATGGGGGGGCCGATCAGCCCCAGCATTTT
.	TRBV7-9	TRBJ1-1	.	CASSLYQGTNTEAFF	TGTGCCAGCAGCTTATACCAGGGAACGAACACTGAAGCTTTCTTT
.	TRBV9	TRBJ1-2	.	CASSVGTTLNYGYTF	TGTGCCAGCAGCGTAGGGACAACCTTAAACTATGGCTACACCTTC
.	TRBV5-1	TRBJ1-1	TRBD1	CASSGTGTANTEAFF	TGCGCCAGCAGCGGTACCGGGACAGCAAACACTGAAGCTTTCTTT
.	TRBV15	TRBJ1-4	TRBD1	CATSLTTGWNEKLFF	TGTGCCACCAGCTTAACGACAGGGTGGAATGAAAAACTGTTTTTT
.	TRBV28	TRBJ1-5	.	CAGNPGFGNQPQHF	TGTGCCGGCAATCCGGGGTTTGGCAATCAGCCCCAGCATTTT
.	TRBV19	TRBJ1-4	.	CASRREAGSEKLFF	TGTGCCAGTAGGAGGGAGGCGGGTAGTGAAAAACTGTTTTTT
.	TRBV7-8	TRBJ2-1	TRBD2	CASSQSGTTNNEQFF	TGTGCCAGCAGCCAATCCGGGACTACCAACAATGAGCAGTTCTTC
.	TRBV7-2	TRBJ1-6	.	CASSLGARVNSPLHF	TGTGCCAGCAGCTTAGGTGCCAGGGTTAATTCACCCCTCCACTTT
.	TRBV14	TRBJ1-1	.	CASSPSMNTEAFF	TGTGCCAGCAGCCCATCCATGAACACTGAAGCTTTCTTT
.	TRBV6-5	TRBJ1-3	TRBD1	CASSISQGVGNTIYF	TGTGCCAGCAGTATTTCCCAGGGGGTCGGAAACACCATATATTTT
.	TRBV5-6	TRBJ1-1	.	CASSLGPPNTEAFF	TGTGCCAGCAGCTTGGGGCCACCGAACACTGAAGCTTTCTTT
.	TRBV19	TRBJ1-5	TRBD1	CASSIEGTGGQPQHF	TGTGCCAGTAGTATAGAAGGGACAGGGGGCCAGCCCCAGCATTTT
.	TRBV11-3	TRBJ2-1	.	CASSREHNEQFF	TGTGCCAGCAGCCGGGAACACAATGAGCAGTTCTTC
.	TRBV9	TRBJ2-7	.	CASSVEAGPTYWSSYEQYF	TGTGCCAGCAGCGTAGAGGCAGGGCCAACCTATTGGAGCTCCTACGAGCAGTACTTC
.	TRBV23-1	TRBJ1-5	TRBD1	CASSAGTALVQPQHF	TGCGCCAGCAGCGCTGGGACAGCTCTTGTTCAGCCCCAGCATTTT
.	TRBV7-6	TRBJ2-3	.	CASSLQAGDTQYF	TGTGCCAGCAGCTTACAGGCGGGTGATACGCAGTATTTT
once	TRBV2	TRBJ1-1	.	CASRPLGNTEAFF	TGTGCCAGCAGGCCACTCGGGAACACTGAAGCTTTCTTT
.	TRBV5-1	TRBJ1-5	.	CASSLAPDSNQPQHF	TGCGCCAGCAGCTTGGCCCCAGATAGCAATCAGCCCCAGCATTTT
.	TRBV6-5	TRBJ1-2	TRBD1	CASTGGFYGYTF	TGTGCCAGCACAGGGGGATTCTATGGCTACACCTTC